This TCR beta chain was obtained from a study of blood T cell repertoires in COVID-19. On the study more broadly: Nucleic acid was either cDNA or gDNA, and it came from T cells, B-cell-depleted T cells, or PBMCs.

Per the germline V gene, CDR1 is SGHAT and CDR2 is FQNNGV. J gave up 9 bases and V 5 bases, and 11 bases lay outside the gene matches. This CDR3 has 16 amino acids. Authors' processing steps: Reference gene primer amplification gave nucleated cell count estimates. Clones were sequenced by immunoSEQ multiplex PCR, and TCRdb holds only the in-frame ones, with some missing. V and J calls and clone size are those listed in that table; D and trimming were worked out from the DNA. This table has under 60,000 clones, around 92% appearing once. The clonotype originates from a man in his forties or fifties with active COVID-19. The J gene is TRBJ2-4, the V gene TRBV11-2; 12 bases match TRBD2. What was sequenced was peripheral blood. CDR3 DNA: TGTGCCAGCAGCCCCGGGACTAGCGGGCGGGGGAGCATTCAGTACTTC. The encoded protein is CASSPGTSGRGSIQYF.